Listed below are T cell receptor beta chains from one sample, sequenced in a study of CD8+CD57+ T cells in acquired aplastic anemia. TCRdb recomputed calls from the reads with MiXCR, one row per CDR3 protein. The repertoire includes 160,000 or so distinct CDR3 sequences, 40% to 50% of them detected once, and 2.5% to 3.5% sits in the top ten. Sequencing was performed on sorted CD4+, CD8+, or CD8+CD57+ T cells (not recorded which) from PBMCs. The receptor set was obtained from a human donor with aplastic anemia. Both conserved end residues are part of each CDR3. D genes are given only for firm matches. Clone size is not always given. Where it is, it says once, few, many or a class for expanded clones.

j_call,v_call,clone_size,d_call,cdr3_nt,cdr3_aa
TRBJ2-7,TRBV6-1,many,-,TGTGCCAGCAGCCCCCGCTCCTACGAGCAGTACTTC,CASSPRSYEQYF
TRBJ1-5,TRBV4-1,once,-,TGCGCCAGCAGCCAAGATAGGGCAGGGTATCAGCCCCAGCATTTT,CASSQDRAGYQPQHF
TRBJ1-1,TRBV5-4,-,-,TGTGCCAGCAGCTTGGAGTTTTCCCCGCTCCCAAACACTGAAGCTTTCTTT,CASSLEFSPLPNTEAFF
TRBJ1-6,TRBV10-3,-,-,TGTGCCATCAGTGTGAGGGGGGTCAATGATAATTCACCCCTCCACTTT,CAISVRGVNDNSPLHF
TRBJ2-1,TRBV2,many,TRBD2,TGTGCCAGCAGCGGGACTAGCGGGTACAATGAGCAGTTCTTC,CASSGTSGYNEQFF
TRBJ2-1,TRBV30,-,-,TGTGCCTGGAGGGCGGACACTGAGCAGTTCTTC,CAWRADTEQFF
TRBJ2-3,TRBV20-1,many,-,TGCAGTGCTCCCCAAGGGGGGACAGATACGCAGTATTTT,CSAPQGGTDTQYF
TRBJ2-5,TRBV24-1,few,-,TGTGCCACCAGTGATTCAGCAACTGCTTCGGAGACCCAGTACTTC,CATSDSATASETQYF
TRBJ2-5,TRBV9,many,-,TGTGCCAGCAGCGCCGGACAGCCCGTCGAGACCCAGTACTTC,CASSAGQPVETQYF
TRBJ2-1,TRBV3-1,-,TRBD1,TGTGCCAGCAGCCACTCCGACAGGGCCTACAATGAGCAGTTCTTC,CASSHSDRAYNEQFF
TRBJ1-1,TRBV2,-,-,TGTGCCAGCAGTTTAAGGGGAATCCAAGCTGAAGCTTTCTTT,CASSLRGIQAEAFF
TRBJ1-5,TRBV19,-,-,TGTGCCAGTACCAACAGCGGCAATCAGCCCCAGCATTTT,CASTNSGNQPQHF
TRBJ1-4,TRBV2,many,TRBD1,TGTGCCAGCAGTGGCGGGACAGGGAATGAAAAACTGTTTTTT,CASSGGTGNEKLFF
TRBJ2-2,TRBV7-9,many,-,TGTGCCACCCTATCGACCCTGGGCGGGGAGCTGTTTTTT,CATLSTLGGELFF
TRBJ2-6,TRBV16,-,-,TGTGCCAGCAGTTTCGGCGGATCTGGGGCCAACATCCTGACTTTC,CASSFGGSGANILTF
TRBJ1-4,TRBV10-3,-,-,TGTGCCATCAGTCAGAAAAAACTGTTTTTT,CAISQKKLFF
TRBJ2-3,TRBV20-1,-,-,TGCAGTGCTGATAACTATGGGGCAGATACGCAGTATTTT,CSADNYGADTQYF
TRBJ1-2,TRBV2,-,-,TGTGCCAGCACTTGGACCCTGGGGATGAGCTATGGCTACACCTTC,CASTWTLGMSYGYTF
TRBJ2-1,TRBV4-3,many,-,TGCGCCAGCAGCCAAGGTCCCGGGGTTAATGAGCAGTTCTTC,CASSQGPGVNEQFF
TRBJ2-7,TRBV10-3,many,-,TGTGCCATCAGTGACCAACAGGGACCCTACGAGCAGTACTTC,CAISDQQGPYEQYF
TRBJ1-1,TRBV9,-,-,TGTGCCAGCAGCGTCGGTGCGGGGGTTTTGGGGGGCCTCACTGAAGCTTTCTTT,CASSVGAGVLGGLTEAFF
TRBJ2-5,TRBV4-1,-,TRBD2,TGCGCCAGCAGCCCCCGAGCGGGAGCCGGCGGGGGAGAGACCCAGTACTTC,CASSPRAGAGGGETQYF
TRBJ2-7,TRBV5-4,many,-,TGTGCCAGCAGCTTAAGTTGGGGGCGCGAGCAGTACTTC,CASSLSWGREQYF
TRBJ2-2,TRBV15,-,-,TGTGCCACCAGCAGAGGTCGGACCGGGGAGCTGTTTTTT,CATSRGRTGELFF
TRBJ2-7,TRBV12-3/TRBV12-4,many,-,TGTGCCAGCCAACAGACTACCGATCCCTCCTACGAGCAGTACTTC,CASQQTTDPSYEQYF
TRBJ1-2,TRBV6-1,many,-,TGTGCCAGCAGCCCCGGACAGCTCTATGGCTACACCTTC,CASSPGQLYGYTF
TRBJ2-7,TRBV7-9,many,-,TGTGCCAGGAAAGGGGGACTGCCGGAGCAGTACTTC,CARKGGLPEQYF
TRBJ2-1,TRBV19,many,TRBD2,TGTGCCAGTAGTATGCAACTAGCGGGAGAGCAGTTCTTC,CASSMQLAGEQFF
TRBJ1-1,TRBV7-2,many,-,TGTGCCAGCAGCTTAGCCGTCGGCGGGGGTAAACCTGAAGCTTTCTTT,CASSLAVGGGKPEAFF
TRBJ1-6,TRBV13,once,-,TGTGCCATTAGACAGGAGAGCTCCTATAATTCACCCCTCCACTTT,CAIRQESSYNSPLHF
TRBJ2-7,TRBV20-1,-,TRBD1,TGCAGTGCTAGTCCCAGGGGGTTCTACGAGCAGTACTTC,CSASPRGFYEQYF